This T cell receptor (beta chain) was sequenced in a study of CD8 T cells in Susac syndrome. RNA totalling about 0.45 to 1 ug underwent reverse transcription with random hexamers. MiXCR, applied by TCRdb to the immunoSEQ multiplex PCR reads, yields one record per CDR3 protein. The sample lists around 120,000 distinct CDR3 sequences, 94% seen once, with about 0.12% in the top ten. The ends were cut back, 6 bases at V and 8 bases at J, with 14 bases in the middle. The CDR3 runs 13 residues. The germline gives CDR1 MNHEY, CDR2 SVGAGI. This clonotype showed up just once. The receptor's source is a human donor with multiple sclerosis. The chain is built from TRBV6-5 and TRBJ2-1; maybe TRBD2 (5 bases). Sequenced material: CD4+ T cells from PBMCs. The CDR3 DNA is TGTGCCAGCAGACGACAAGGAGGACATGAGCAGTTCTTC. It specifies CASRRQGGHEQFF.